The clone carrying this T cell receptor (beta chain) came up a few times. This sample stems from a study of response to subunit inactivated influenza vaccine. TCRdb reprocessed the RT-PCR reads with MiXCR, giving one entry per CDR3 protein. The sample lists around 570,000 distinct CDR3 sequences; around 11% were seen once. There are 13 residues in the CDR3. V dropped 4 bases and J dropped 4 bases, with 10 bases sitting between them. Germline assignment: CDR1 SGHAT and CDR2 FQNNGV. In addition, the sample was reused for a study of T cells expressing NK-cell markers. Per that paper: TCR beta cDNA was generated via 5'RACE template switching incorporating UMIs. For several experiments, T cell sorting was restricted to the alpha-beta TCR population by means of an anti-gamma-delta TCR antibody. One observes that, in a few donors, these clonotypes were also the leading ones within the CD3+CD56-NKG2C+ fraction.

This TCR was sampled from a man in his fifties who received an inactivated influenza vaccine. The gene calls are TRBV11-2 and TRBJ1-2, with D hard to call. This specimen consisted of PBMCs from blood, obtained on the day of vaccination. The CDR3 bases are TGTGCCAGCAGCTCATTGGGTCTCTATGGCTACACCTTC. Translation gives CASSSLGLYGYTF. Variable domain in full (rest from reference TRBV11-2 and TRBJ1-2): EAGVAQSPRYKIIEKRQSVAFWCNPISGHATLYWYQQILGQGPKLLIQFQNNGVVDDSQLPKDRFSAERLKGVDSTLKIQPAKLEDSAVYLCASSSLGLYGYTFGSGTRLTVV.